This TCR beta chain was captured in a study of blood T cell repertoires in COVID-19 (dated by TCRdb to about 2020). At the level of the whole study: Samples from collaborators originated in the United States, Italy and Spain and spanned both the acute and convalescent phases of COVID-19. HLA class I and class II types, where available, came from metadata supplied by the sample provider rather than from assay-based typing. Subjects who had been exposed to COVID-19, were actively infected with it, or had recovered from it provided the deeply sampled blood TCRbeta repertoires that made up the dataset. The repertoires were released in a freely available public database meant as a resource for research on the immune response to SARS-CoV-2. A de-identified subject ID, COVID-19 status, age in years and sex were almost always included in the sample metadata. The material from the prospective study consisted of cDNA or gDNA derived from T cells, B-cell-depleted T cells, or PBMCs. The samples were drawn from the first 160 participants of the ongoing ImmuneRACE study and from 1,254 subjects provided by 6 global collaborators.

Study-wide findings and limitations: Clinical and demographic metadata were provided uncurated, with the amount varying by source and participant.

With regard to this clone: The target of this receptor is not known. The input lacks base qualities; no much larger clone sits a single base away.

TCRbeta CDR3 regions were amplified from genomic DNA using the immunoSEQ Assay, a bias-controlled multiplex PCR. In the source study's methods: The number of nucleated cells in each sample was estimated from the amplification of reference gene primers within the assay. To quantify the absolute abundance of each unique TCRbeta CDR3 rearrangement, sequence reads were collapsed and filtered. For each sample, productive Simpson clonality was calculated as the square root of Simpson's diversity index over productive rearrangements. In its TCRdb copy, this immuneACCESS table keeps in-frame sequences only and misses some clones. Where compared with another copy, unresolved V genes explain less than half of these, and the others have no known cause. V and J calls and clone size are given by that table; D and trimming were obtained from the DNA. This sample lists around 200,000 clones; 78% were detected once. The ten most abundant clones make up under 3.5% of the sample.

Collaborating institutions collected whole blood in K2EDTA tubes following their own protocols. For TCRbeta analysis, collaborators shipped samples in one of three forms: frozen whole blood, isolated PBMCs, or DNA extracted from either of those sample types. Compared with germline, V lacks 4 bases and J lacks 3 bases; bases without a gene match: 5. The germline V gene gives CDR1 as SGHRS and CDR2 as YFSETQ. From its cysteine to its phenylalanine, the CDR3 spans 15 amino acids. CDR3 DNA is the only sequence kept; it has 45 bases, read in frame from the first base. This receptor was obtained from a woman of 80 years or more with active or convalescent COVID-19. This chain joins TRBV5-1 to TRBJ2-3; 10 middle bases align to TRBD1. The sample taken for sequencing was peripheral blood. The DNA reads TGCGCCAGCAGCCCGGGACAGGGGACAACAGATACGCAGTATTTT. Its translation is CASSPGQGTTDTQYF.